This paragraph covers one T cell receptor (beta chain) sequence. This specimen belongs to a study of blood T cells in healthy people across ages. Trimming removed 2 bases at V and 1 base at J, with 8 bases between. CDR1 and CDR2 (germline): SGHTA, FQGNSA. This CDR3 region has 14 residues. Combining a sample-barcoded 5' primer with a J-beta primer mix, a second PCR ran for about 7 to 12 cycles. TCRdb analysed the 5' RACE reads with MiXCR anew, one entry per CDR3 protein. The table has 1.5 million to 2 million distinct CDR3 sequences, 49% seen once. The sequencing sample was made of blood. The TCR comes from a woman in her thirties or forties in good health. The rearrangement uses TRBV7-2 and TRBJ1-2; D call uncertain. The CDR3 sequence: CASSLPGINYGYTF. CDR3 nucleotide sequence: TGTGCCAGCAGCTTACCAGGAATTAACTATGGCTACACCTTC.